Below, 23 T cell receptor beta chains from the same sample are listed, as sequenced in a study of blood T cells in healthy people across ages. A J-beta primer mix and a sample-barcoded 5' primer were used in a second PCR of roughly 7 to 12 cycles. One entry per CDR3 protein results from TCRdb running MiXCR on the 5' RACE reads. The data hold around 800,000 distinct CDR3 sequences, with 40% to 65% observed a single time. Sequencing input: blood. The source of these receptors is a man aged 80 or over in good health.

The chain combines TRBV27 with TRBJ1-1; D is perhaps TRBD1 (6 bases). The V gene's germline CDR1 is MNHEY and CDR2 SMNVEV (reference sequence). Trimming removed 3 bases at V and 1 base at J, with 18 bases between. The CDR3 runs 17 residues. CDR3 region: CASSLASWGGPNTEAFF. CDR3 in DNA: TGTGCCAGCAGTTTGGCCTCCTGGGGGGGGCCGAACACTGAAGCTTTCTTT.

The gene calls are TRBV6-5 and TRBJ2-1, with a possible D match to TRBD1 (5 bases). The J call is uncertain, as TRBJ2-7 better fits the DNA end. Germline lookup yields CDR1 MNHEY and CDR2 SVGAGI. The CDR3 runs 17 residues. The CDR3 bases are TGTGCCAGCAGTTACTCAGGGGTCCCCTCGACCATCGACGAGCAGTACTTC. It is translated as CASSYSGVPSTIDEQYF.

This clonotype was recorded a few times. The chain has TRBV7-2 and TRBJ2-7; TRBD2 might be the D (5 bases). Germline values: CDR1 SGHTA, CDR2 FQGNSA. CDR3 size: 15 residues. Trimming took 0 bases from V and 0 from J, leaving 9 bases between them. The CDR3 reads CASSLAGVGSYEQYF. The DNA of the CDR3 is TGTGCCAGCAGCTTAGCGGGAGTGGGCTCCTACGAGCAGTACTTC.

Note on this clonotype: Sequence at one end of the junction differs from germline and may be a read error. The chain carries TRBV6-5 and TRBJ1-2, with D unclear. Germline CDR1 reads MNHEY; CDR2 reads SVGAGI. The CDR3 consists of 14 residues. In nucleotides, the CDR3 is TGTGCCTGCAGACCCCCTCTTACAAGATATGGCTACACCTTC. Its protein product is CACRPPLTRYGYTF.

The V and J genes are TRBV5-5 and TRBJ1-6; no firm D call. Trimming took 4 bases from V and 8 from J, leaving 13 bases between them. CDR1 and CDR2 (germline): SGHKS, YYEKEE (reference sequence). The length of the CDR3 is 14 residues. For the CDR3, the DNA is TGTGCCAGCAGCCCGGGTACGGATCATTCACCCCTCCACTTT. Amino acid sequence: CASSPGTDHSPLHF.

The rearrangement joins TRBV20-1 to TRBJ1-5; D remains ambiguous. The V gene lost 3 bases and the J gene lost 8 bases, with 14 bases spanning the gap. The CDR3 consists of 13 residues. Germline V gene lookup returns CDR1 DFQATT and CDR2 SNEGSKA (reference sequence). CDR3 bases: TGCAGTGCTAGCCCTGGAACCTTGGAGCCCCAGCATTTT. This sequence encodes CSASPGTLEPQHF.

The DNA for the CDR3 is TGTGCCAGTAACAGGGGGAACACTGAAGCTTTCTTT. This codes for CASNRGNTEAFF. The chain employs TRBV9 and TRBJ1-1; 7 nucleotides agree with TRBD1. Per the germline V gene, CDR1 is SGDLS and CDR2 is YYNGEE. Losses at the gene ends were 8 bases for V and 1 base for J; bases not matched to a gene: 2. There are 12 residues in the CDR3.

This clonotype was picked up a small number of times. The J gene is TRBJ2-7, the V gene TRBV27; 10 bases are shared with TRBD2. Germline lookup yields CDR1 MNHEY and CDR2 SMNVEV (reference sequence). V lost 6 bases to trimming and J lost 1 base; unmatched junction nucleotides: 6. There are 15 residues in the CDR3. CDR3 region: CASRLSGRASYEQYF. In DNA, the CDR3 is TGTGCCAGCAGACTAAGCGGGAGGGCGTCCTACGAGCAGTACTTC.

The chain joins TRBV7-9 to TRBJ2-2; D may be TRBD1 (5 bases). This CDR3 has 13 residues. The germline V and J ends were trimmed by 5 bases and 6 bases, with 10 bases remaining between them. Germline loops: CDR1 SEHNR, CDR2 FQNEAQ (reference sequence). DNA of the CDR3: TGTGCCAGCAGCCCGCCGACAGCCGGGGAGCTGTTTTTT. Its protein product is CASSPPTAGELFF.

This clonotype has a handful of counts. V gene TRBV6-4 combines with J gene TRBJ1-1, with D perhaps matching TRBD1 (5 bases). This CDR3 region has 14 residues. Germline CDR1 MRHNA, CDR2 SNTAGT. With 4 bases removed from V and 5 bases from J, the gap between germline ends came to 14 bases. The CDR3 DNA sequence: TGTGCCAGCAGTGCCAACGTGGGGGGTACTGAAGCTTTCTTT. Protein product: CASSANVGGTEAFF.

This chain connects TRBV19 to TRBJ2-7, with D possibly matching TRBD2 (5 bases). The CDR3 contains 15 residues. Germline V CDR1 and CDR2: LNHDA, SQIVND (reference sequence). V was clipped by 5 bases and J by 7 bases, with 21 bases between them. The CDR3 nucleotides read TGTGCCAGTAGTGATCCGAGGGAGCGCAGTCTGGAGCAGTACTTC. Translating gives CASSDPRERSLEQYF.

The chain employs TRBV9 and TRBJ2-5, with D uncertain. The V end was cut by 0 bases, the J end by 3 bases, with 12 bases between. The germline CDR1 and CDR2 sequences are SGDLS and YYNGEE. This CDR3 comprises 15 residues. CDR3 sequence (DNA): TGTGCCAGCAGCGTAGAGGGCAGGATTGAAGAGACCCAGTACTTC. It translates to CASSVEGRIEETQYF.

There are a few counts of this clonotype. This CDR3 is CASSPPTSASSYNEQFF. CDR3 DNA sequence: TGTGCCAGCAGCCCGCCTACTAGCGCGAGCTCCTACAATGAGCAGTTCTTC. The chain carries TRBV27 and TRBJ2-1, with 7 nucleotides matching TRBD2. CDR1 is MNHEY and CDR2 is SMNVEV in the germline V gene (reference sequence). This CDR3 has 17 residues. The junction had 11 bases not matched to a gene; V was cut back by 6 bases and J by 0 bases.

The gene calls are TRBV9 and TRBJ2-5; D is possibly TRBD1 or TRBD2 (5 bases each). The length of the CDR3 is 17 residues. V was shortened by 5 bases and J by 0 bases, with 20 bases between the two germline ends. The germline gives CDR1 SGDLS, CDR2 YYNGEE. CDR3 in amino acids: CASSKGNGAPYQETQYF. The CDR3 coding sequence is TGTGCCAGCAGTAAAGGGAACGGGGCCCCGTACCAAGAGACCCAGTACTTC.

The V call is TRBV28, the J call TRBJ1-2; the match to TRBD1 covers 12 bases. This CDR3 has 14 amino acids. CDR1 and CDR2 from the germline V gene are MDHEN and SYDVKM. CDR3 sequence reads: CASGTGGPGGGYTF. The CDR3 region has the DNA TGTGCTTCCGGGACAGGGGGCCCCGGGGGAGGCTACACCTTC.

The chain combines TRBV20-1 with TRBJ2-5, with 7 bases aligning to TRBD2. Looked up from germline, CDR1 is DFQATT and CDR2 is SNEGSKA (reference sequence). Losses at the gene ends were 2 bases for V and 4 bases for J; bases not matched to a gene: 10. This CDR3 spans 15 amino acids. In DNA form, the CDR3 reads TGCAGTGCTAGACGTCCGGGAGGCCCCGGAGAGACCCAGTACTTC. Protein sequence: CSARRPGGPGETQYF.

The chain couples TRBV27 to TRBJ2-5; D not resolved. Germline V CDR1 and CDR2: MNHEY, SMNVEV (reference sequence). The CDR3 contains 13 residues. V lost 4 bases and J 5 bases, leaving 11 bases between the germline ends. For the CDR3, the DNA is TGTGCCAGCAGTTCCCCCCGCCGGGAGACCCAGTACTTC. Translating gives CASSSPRRETQYF.

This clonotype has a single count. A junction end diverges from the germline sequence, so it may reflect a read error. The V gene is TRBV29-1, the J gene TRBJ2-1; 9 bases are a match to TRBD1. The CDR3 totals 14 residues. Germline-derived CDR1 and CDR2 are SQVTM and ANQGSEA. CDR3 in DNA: TGCAGCGTTGTTGGACAGGGGTCCTACAGTGAGCAGTTCTTC. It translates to CSVVGQGSYSEQFF.

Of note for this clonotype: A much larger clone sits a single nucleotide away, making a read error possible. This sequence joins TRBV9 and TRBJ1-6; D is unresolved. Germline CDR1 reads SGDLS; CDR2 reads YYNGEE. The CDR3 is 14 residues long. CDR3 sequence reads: CAGSVRAYNSPLHF. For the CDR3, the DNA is TGTGCCGGCAGCGTACGGGCCTATAATTCACCCCTCCACTTT.

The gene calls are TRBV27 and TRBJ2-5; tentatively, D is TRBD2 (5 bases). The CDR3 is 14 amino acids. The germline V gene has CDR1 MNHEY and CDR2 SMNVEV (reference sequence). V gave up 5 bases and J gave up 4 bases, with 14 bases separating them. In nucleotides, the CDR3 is TGTGCCAGCAGTGGGGAGACTGGGAGAGAGACCCAGTACTTC. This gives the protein CASSGETGRETQYF.

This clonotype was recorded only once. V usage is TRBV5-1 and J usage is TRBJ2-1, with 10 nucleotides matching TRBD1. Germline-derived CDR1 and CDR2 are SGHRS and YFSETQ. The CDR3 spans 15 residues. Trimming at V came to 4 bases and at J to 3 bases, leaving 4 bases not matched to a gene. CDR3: CASSEGQGNYNEQFF. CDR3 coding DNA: TGCGCCAGCAGCGAGGGACAGGGGAACTACAATGAGCAGTTCTTC.

The CDR3 DNA sequence: TGTGCCAGCAGCTTGGGTTCGAGCGGGAGATGGGAGCAGTTCTTC. Translation gives CASSLGSSGRWEQFF. This chain joins TRBV11-2 and TRBJ2-1; 8 bases are a match to TRBD2. Germline trimming cut 3 bases from V and 10 bases from J; bases unmatched to any gene: 11. Per the germline V gene, CDR1 is SGHAT and CDR2 is FQNNGV. The CDR3 length is 15 residues.

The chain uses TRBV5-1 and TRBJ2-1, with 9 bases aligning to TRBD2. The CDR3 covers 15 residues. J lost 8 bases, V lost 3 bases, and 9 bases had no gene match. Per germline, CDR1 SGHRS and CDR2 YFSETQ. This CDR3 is CASSSPEREVHEQFF. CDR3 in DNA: TGCGCCAGCAGCTCGCCGGAGCGGGAGGTCCATGAGCAGTTCTTC.